This TCR beta chain was documented in a study of metastatic and nonmetastatic thyroid tumors. Study-wide findings and caveats: As reported, TCR beta diversity in blood and tumor was significantly higher in malignant thyroid tumors than in benign nodules.

Only a few counts were recorded for this clone. Its antigen is currently unknown. TCRdb reassembled clones from the PCR reads with MiXCR. This sample has 35,000 to 40,000 clones, with roughly 17% found just once. The CDR3 totals 15 residues. Germline CDR1 and CDR2: MDHEN and SYDVKM. V gave up 6 bases and J gave up 5 bases, with 16 bases separating them. No treatment of any kind had been given to any patient before thyroid surgery. Sequenced input: tumor tissue. The gene calls are TRBV28 and TRBJ2-2; D is undetermined. This receptor was identified in a female donor with papillary thyroid cancer or a benign thyroid nodule (not recorded which). Some clones in this sample may be carry-over from other donors' samples. CDR3 DNA sequence: TGTGCCAGCAGAACCCGTCGGTGGGTGACCGGGGAGCTGTTTTTT. Residues: CASRTRRWVTGELFF.